This T cell receptor beta chain was sequenced for a study of synovial regulatory T cells in juvenile arthritis (dated by TCRdb to about 2015). With respect to the entire study: Among sequenced patients, a few were therapy-naive, one received methotrexate plus infliximab, 6 or 7 received methotrexate, and one had no treatment information. The study compared the TCRbeta CDR3 repertoires of blood iaTreg cells, other blood Treg cells and synovial fluid Treg cells taken from matched patient samples. Although effector T cell subsets in the cohort were also sequenced for comparisons, the Treg dataset on its own covers only blood and synovial fluid Treg cells. The TCR repertoire comparisons covered Treg and Teff subsets from about a dozen JIA patients with active disease. Study-wide findings and limitations: TCR diversity was lower in blood iaTreg cells than in other blood Treg cells, which is consistent with antigen-driven expansion. More CDR3 sequences were shared by synovial Treg cells with iaTreg cells than with other blood Treg cells, and a closer relation was confirmed by Chao-Jaccard similarity. iaTreg TCR repertoires were largely private across patients and partially overlapped with synovial Teff and blood CPL repertoires.

For this clone: The specificity of this receptor is unknown.

CDR1 and CDR2 were assigned from the germline V gene as SGHDT and YYEEEE. The CDR3 numbers 14 residues from cysteine through phenylalanine. No DNA sequence was recorded. Library preparation used the immunoSEQ multiplex PCR assay. TCRbeta CDR3 sequencing was performed by Adaptive Biotechnologies. For the original study's pipeline: To assess repertoire similarity, the researchers used the Chao-modified Jaccard index along with median clonotype overlap taken from 200 random subsamples at equal sample size. The similarity analyses were run on either productive nucleotide sequences or amino acid sequences translated in silico. To compare repertoires, the researchers applied hierarchical clustering with single linkage as well as t-SNE, based on Chao-modified Jaccard distances. Repertoire diversity was assessed with the Renyi index over a range of alpha values after the sample sizes were normalised. The source is immuneACCESS, and TCRdb retained only in-frame sequences with V and J called. Part of the clones is not carried over; for the studies checked, unresolved V genes explain less than half of this, and the remainder is unexplained. V, J and clone size derive from that table, while D and trimming were established from the DNA sequence. The sample table records approximately 10,000 clones. The ten largest clonotypes hold around 1.1% of the sample.

TCR repertoires were obtained from 11 juvenile idiopathic arthritis patients with active disease who had not reached inactive disease, of whom 3 were polyarticular and 8 were oligoarticular. A median age of approximately 12 years (range roughly 2.1-22.9) and a median disease duration of around seven years (range 0.2-19.1) were recorded for the TCR-sequenced patients. The samples for TCR repertoire analysis were obtained at two Italian centres. Peripheral blood mononuclear cells were isolated by Histopaque-1077 density gradient and cryopreserved in roughly 90% FCS with around 10% DMSO. The sequenced sample consisted of Treg cells from blood. Taken with the paper, the label for cell subset or site translates to: remaining (HLA-DR-negative) circulating blood Treg cells. The clonotype was recovered from a donor aged 2-30 years with juvenile idiopathic arthritis. This receptor chain uses TRBV5-6 and TRBJ1-5. The CDR3 reads CASSLALGNQPQHF.